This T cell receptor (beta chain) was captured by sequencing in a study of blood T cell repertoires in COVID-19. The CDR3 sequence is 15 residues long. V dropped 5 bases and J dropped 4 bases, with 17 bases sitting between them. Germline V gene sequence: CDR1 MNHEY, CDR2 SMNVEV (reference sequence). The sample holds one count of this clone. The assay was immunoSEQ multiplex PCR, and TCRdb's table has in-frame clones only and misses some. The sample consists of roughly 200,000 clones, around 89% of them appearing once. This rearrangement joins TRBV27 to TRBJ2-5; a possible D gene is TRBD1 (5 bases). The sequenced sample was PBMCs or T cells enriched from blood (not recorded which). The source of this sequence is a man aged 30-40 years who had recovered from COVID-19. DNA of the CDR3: TGTGCCAGCAGTCCAATAGGATTTAGGGGAGAGACCCAGTACTTC. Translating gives CASSPIGFRGETQYF.